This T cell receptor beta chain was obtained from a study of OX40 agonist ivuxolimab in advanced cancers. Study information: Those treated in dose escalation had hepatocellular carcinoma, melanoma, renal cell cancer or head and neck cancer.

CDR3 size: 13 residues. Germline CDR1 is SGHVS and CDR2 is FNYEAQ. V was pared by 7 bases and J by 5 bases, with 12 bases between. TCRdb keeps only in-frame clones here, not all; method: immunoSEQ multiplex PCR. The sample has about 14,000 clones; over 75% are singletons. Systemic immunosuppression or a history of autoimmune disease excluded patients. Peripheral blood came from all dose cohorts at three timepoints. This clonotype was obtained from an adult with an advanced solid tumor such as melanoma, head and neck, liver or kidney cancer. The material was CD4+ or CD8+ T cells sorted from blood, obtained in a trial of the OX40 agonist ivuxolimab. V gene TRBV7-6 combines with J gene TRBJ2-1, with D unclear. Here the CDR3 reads CASNFDGDNEQFF. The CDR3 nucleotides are TGTGCCAGCAACTTCGATGGAGACAATGAGCAGTTCTTC.